One sample yielded the 27 T cell receptor beta chains listed below, sequenced in a study of blood T cell repertoires in COVID-19. Libraries were prepared by immunoSEQ multiplex PCR; TCRdb keeps only in-frame clonotypes and omits some of them. In the table there are over 200,000 clones, approximately 90% of which are singletons. Input material: peripheral blood. These receptor sequences come from a man aged 25 to 40 with COVID-19, enrolled during active disease.

V is TRBV2 and J is TRBJ1-1; D call uncertain. V gave up 4 bases and J gave up 1 base, with 10 bases separating them. The CDR3 totals 14 residues. CDR1 is SNHLY and CDR2 is FYNNEI in the germline V gene. The CDR3 sequence: CASSGLEQNTEAFF. The DNA for the CDR3 is TGTGCCAGCAGTGGCCTTGAGCAGAACACTGAAGCTTTCTTT.

This chain uses TRBV19 with TRBJ1-2; D may be TRBD1 (5 bases). With 10 bases removed from V and 0 bases from J, the gap between germline ends came to 12 bases. This CDR3 spans 13 amino acids. CDR1 and CDR2 from the germline V gene are LNHDA and SQIVND (reference sequence). Here the CDR3 reads CATQTDSNYGYTF. Here the CDR3 DNA reads TGTGCCACCCAGACAGATTCTAACTATGGCTACACCTTC.

The genes are TRBV24-1 and TRBJ2-7, with 10 bases aligning to TRBD1. V lost 3 bases to trimming and J lost 3 bases; unmatched junction nucleotides: 4. The germline V gene has CDR1 KGHDR and CDR2 SFDVKD. This CDR3 has 15 residues. In DNA, the CDR3 is TGTGCCACCAGTGATGCCGGGACAGGGGTCTACGAGCAGTACTTC. The encoded protein is CATSDAGTGVYEQYF.

The chain carries TRBV5-1 and TRBJ2-7, with 7 bases aligning to TRBD1. Germline loops: CDR1 SGHRS, CDR2 YFSETQ. Trimming cost V 1 base and J 3 bases; bases outside gene matches: 4. The CDR3 is made up of 14 amino acids. The CDR3: CASSLTGDIYEQYF. The DNA of the CDR3 is TGCGCCAGCAGCTTGACAGGGGACATCTACGAGCAGTACTTC.

The chain recombines TRBV21-1 with TRBJ2-3; the tabulated D call, TRBD1, remains unverified against the DNA. TRBV21-1 is a pseudogene. The CDR3 length is 19 residues. In nucleotides, the CDR3 is TGTGCCAGCAGCAAAATTTTGGAGGGGGCGAATGGCCCCACAGATACGCAGTATTTT. Translated: CASSKILEGANGPTDTQYF.

The J gene is TRBJ1-1, the V gene TRBV2; 8 bases fit TRBD1. The CDR3 covers 14 residues. The germline V gene encodes CDR1 SNHLY and CDR2 FYNNEI. The V segment lost 6 bases and the J segment 3 bases; nucleotides outside the gene matches: 6. This CDR3 reads CASSLGQVYTEAFF. Here the CDR3 DNA reads TGTGCCAGCAGCTTGGGACAGGTCTACACTGAAGCTTTCTTT.

This clone was observed a handful of times. J is TRBJ2-2 and V is TRBV5-1; D not certain. V was shortened by 4 bases and J by 1 base, with 14 bases between the two germline ends. Germline V gene lookup returns CDR1 SGHRS and CDR2 YFSETQ. CDR3 length: 16 residues. CDR3: CASSPGLYGNTGELFF. CDR3 DNA: TGCGCCAGCAGCCCCGGGTTATATGGGAACACCGGGGAGCTGTTTTTT. The full variable domain, with the rest looked up from reference TRBV5-1 and TRBJ2-2, is KAGVTQTPRYLIKTRGQQVTLSCSPISGHRSVSWYQQTPGQGLQFLFEYFSETQRNKGNFPGRFSGRQFSNSRSEMNVSTLELGDSALYLCASSPGLYGNTGELFFGEGSRLTVL.

The chain joins TRBV18 to TRBJ2-2; D possibly corresponds to TRBD2 (5 bases). The germline CDR1 and CDR2 sequences are KGHSH and LQKENI. Trimming cost V 6 bases and J 0 bases, with 11 bases left between them. This CDR3 region has 15 residues. CDR3 sequence: CASSQWTPNTGELFF. Written as DNA, the CDR3 is TGTGCCAGCTCCCAGTGGACTCCGAACACCGGGGAGCTGTTTTTT.

V usage is TRBV4-3 and J usage is TRBJ2-2; TRBD2 might be the D (6 bases). Germline loops: CDR1 LGHNA, CDR2 YSLEER. V lost 2 bases, J lost 1 base, and 11 bases lay in between. The length of the CDR3 is 16 residues. The CDR3 nucleotides are TGCGCCAGCAGCCAATTGTTGGGGGGGAACACCGGGGAGCTGTTTTTT. Amino acids: CASSQLLGGNTGELFF.

The chain uses TRBV5-1 and TRBJ1-3; the D gene is possibly TRBD1 (6 bases). CDR1 and CDR2 (germline): SGHRS, YFSETQ. CDR3 size: 14 residues. Trimming took off 4 bases at V and 3 bases at J, with 11 bases between the two ends. CDR3 DNA sequence: TGCGCCAGCAGCCCCGGACAGAGTGGAAACACCATATATTTT. Translating it yields CASSPGQSGNTIYF.

The J gene is TRBJ1-2, the V gene TRBV19; the D is unclear. Germline V lookup: CDR1 LNHDA, CDR2 SQIVND (reference sequence). CDR3 length: 12 residues. V dropped 5 bases and J dropped 8 bases, with 12 bases sitting between them. CDR3 sequence (DNA): TGTGCCAGTAGTTCGGGATTTGTGGGCTACACCTTC. Protein: CASSSGFVGYTF. Combining the CDR3 with reference TRBV19 and TRBJ1-2 gives the whole variable domain DGGITQSPKYLFRKEGQNVTLSCEQNLNHDAMYWYRQDPGQGLRLIYYSQIVNDFQKGDIAEGYSVSREKKESFPLTVTSAQKNPTAFYLCASSSGFVGYTFGSGTRLTVV.

The chain uses TRBV9 and TRBJ2-1, with 9 bases lining up with TRBD1. CDR3 length: 15 amino acids. Germline V gene sequence: CDR1 SGDLS, CDR2 YYNGEE. V was pared by 2 bases and J by 8 bases, with 8 bases of the junction left unmatched. The CDR3, as DNA: TGTGCCAGCAGCGTCGCCGGGACAGGGTATGATGAGCAGTTCTTC. Protein sequence: CASSVAGTGYDEQFF. Together with reference TRBV9 and TRBJ2-1, the CDR3 gives the full variable domain: DSGVTQTPKHLITATGQRVTLRCSPRSGDLSVYWYQQSLDQGLQFLIQYYNGEERAKGNILERFSAQQFPDLHSELNLSSLELGDSALYFCASSVAGTGYDEQFFGPGTRLTVL.

The chain is built from TRBV7-3 and TRBJ2-1; 8 bases agree with TRBD2. CDR1 SGHTA and CDR2 FQGTGA come from the germline V gene. V trimming: 2 bases; J trimming: 10 bases; junction bases outside the gene matches: 1. The CDR3 is 12 residues long. The CDR3 loop is CASSLPGGEQFF. The CDR3 nucleotides read TGTGCCAGCAGCTTACCGGGAGGGGAGCAGTTCTTC. Together with reference TRBV7-3 and TRBJ2-1, the CDR3 gives the full variable domain: GAGVSQTPSNKVTEKGKYVELRCDPISGHTALYWYRQSLGQGPEFLIYFQGTGAADDSGLPNDRFFAVRPEGSVSTLKIQRTERGDSAVYLCASSLPGGEQFFGPGTRLTVL.

The genes are TRBV10-3 and TRBJ1-1; 8 nucleotides match TRBD1. With V trimmed by 2 bases and J by 1 base, 6 bases remained unmatched. Germline CDR1 reads ENHRY; CDR2 reads SYGVKD. The CDR3 has 16 amino acids. CDR3 DNA: TGTGCCATCAGTGAGCCGGTCGACAGGGGGAACACTGAAGCTTTCTTT. It encodes CAISEPVDRGNTEAFF.

This clone has a single count. The V call is TRBV19, the J call TRBJ1-5; D uncertain. The CDR3 extends over 13 amino acids. The germline V gene has CDR1 LNHDA and CDR2 SQIVND (reference sequence). V was shortened by 4 bases and J by 2 bases, with 6 bases between the two germline ends. CDR3 in DNA: TGTGCCAGTAGTACCTCTCGCAATCAGCCCCAGCATTTT. Translation: CASSTSRNQPQHF.

This chain links TRBV5-1 with TRBJ2-2; D not resolved. Germline CDR1 is SGHRS and CDR2 is YFSETQ. CDR3 length equals 15 residues. The V gene lost 4 bases and the J gene lost 2 bases, with 12 bases spanning the gap. Here the CDR3 DNA reads TGCGCCAGCAGCCCCGCTCTAGGAAACACCGGGGAGCTGTTTTTT. Translating it yields CASSPALGNTGELFF.

J is TRBJ2-3 and V is TRBV7-9; 7 bases match TRBD2. The trim removed 5 bases at V and 4 bases at J, leaving 6 bases unmatched. Looked up from germline, CDR1 is SEHNR and CDR2 is FQNEAQ (reference sequence). This CDR3 has 14 amino acids. The CDR3 region has the DNA TGTGCCAGCAGCCCACTAGCGACCTCAGATACGCAGTATTTT. Protein product: CASSPLATSDTQYF.

The DNA for the CDR3 is TGCAGCGTTGGAAACAGGGTAACTTTGGAGACCCAGTACTTC. This gives the protein CSVGNRVTLETQYF. The rearrangement joins TRBV29-1 to TRBJ2-5; possible D gene TRBD1, 6 bases. CDR3 length equals 14 residues. Germline V gene sequence: CDR1 SQVTM, CDR2 ANQGSEA. V lost 4 bases and J lost 5, with 17 bases in between.

This chain connects TRBV15 to TRBJ1-2, with D perhaps matching TRBD1 (6 bases). Germline-derived CDR1 and CDR2 are LNHNV and YYDKDF (reference sequence). The CDR3 totals 14 residues. V lost 3 bases, J lost 6 bases, and 14 bases lay in between. The CDR3 sequence: CATSSPKDRHGYTF. CDR3 nucleotides: TGTGCCACCAGCAGCCCCAAGGACAGACATGGCTACACCTTC.

The gene calls are TRBV18 and TRBJ2-1; 7 positions match TRBD1. Per the germline V gene, CDR1 is KGHSH and CDR2 is LQKENI. The CDR3 has 15 amino acids. The V gene end was trimmed by 5 bases and the J gene end by 1 base; junction bases not matched to a gene: 5. CDR3 in DNA: TGTGCCAGCTCATCGACAGGGTCTTCCTACAATGAGCAGTTCTTC. Translating it yields CASSSTGSSYNEQFF. The full variable domain, rest sourced from reference TRBV18 and TRBJ2-1, is NAGVMQNPRHLVRRRGQEARLRCSPMKGHSHVYWYRQLPEEGLKFMVYLQKENIIDESGMPKERFSAEFPKEGPSILRIQQVVRGDSAAYFCASSSTGSSYNEQFFGPGTRLTVL.

V is TRBV24-1 and J is TRBJ1-2; 8 bases map to TRBD1. V lost 3 bases, J lost 3 bases, and 2 bases stayed unmatched. This CDR3 spans 14 amino acids. Germline V CDR1 and CDR2: KGHDR, SFDVKD. DNA of the CDR3: TGTGCCACCAGTGATCAGGACAGGGACTATGGCTACACCTTC. Translation: CATSDQDRDYGYTF.

The V call is TRBV5-6, the J call TRBJ1-4, with 7 bases lining up with TRBD1. The CDR3 totals 15 residues. Trimming at V came to 5 bases and at J to 3 bases, leaving 7 bases not matched to a gene. The germline CDR1 and CDR2 sequences are SGHDT and YYEEEE. This chain's CDR3 is CASSSGGGSNEKLFF. The DNA of the CDR3 is TGTGCCAGCAGTTCTGGAGGGGGCTCTAATGAAAAACTGTTTTTT.

The chain recombines TRBV7-2 with TRBJ1-2; a possible D gene is TRBD1 (5 bases). Trimming left V 5 bases short and J 4 bases short, with 23 bases between. The CDR3 spans 17 residues. Germline V gene lookup returns CDR1 SGHTA and CDR2 FQGNSA. The CDR3 DNA reads TGTGCCAGCAGCCCCCCTACATCTGGCGGGGGACTCTATGGCTACACCTTC. Translating gives CASSPPTSGGGLYGYTF.

The chain is built from TRBV5-6 and TRBJ2-3, with 9 positions matching TRBD2. Germline CDR1 is SGHDT and CDR2 is YYEEEE. CDR3 length equals 14 residues. After removal of 7 bases from V and 5 bases from J, the junction contained 8 bases not matched to a gene. CDR3 bases: TGTGCCAGCCTTAGCGGGAGACTGGGAGATACGCAGTATTTT. Amino acid sequence: CASLSGRLGDTQYF. Drawing the rest from reference TRBV5-6 and TRBJ2-3, the complete variable domain is DAGVTQSPTHLIKTRGQQVTLRCSPKSGHDTVSWYQQALGQGPQFIFQYYEEEERQRGNFPDRFSGHQFPNYSSELNVNALLLGDSALYLCASLSGRLGDTQYFGPGTRLTVL.

The chain couples TRBV6-1 to TRBJ1-6; a weak D match, TRBD1 (6 bases). Germline V gives CDR1 MNHNS, CDR2 SASEGT. The V gene lost 0 bases and the J gene lost 10 bases, with 19 bases spanning the gap. This CDR3 spans 17 amino acids. CDR3 loop: CASSEATIDRMRSPLHF. CDR3 DNA: TGTGCCAGCAGTGAAGCAACTATAGACAGGATGAGGTCACCCCTCCACTTT.

This clone was found once. The chain uses TRBV29-1 and TRBJ2-2; 7 bases line up with TRBD1. The CDR3 is made up of 15 amino acids. Trimming took 5 bases from V and 3 from J; bases not matched to a gene: 9. CDR1 SQVTM and CDR2 ANQGSEA come from the germline V gene. CDR3 coding DNA: TGCAGCGTTTCGATGGGACAGAAATACACCGGGGAGCTGTTTTTT. Encoded protein: CSVSMGQKYTGELFF.

A single count supports this clone. The V gene is TRBV7-9, the J gene TRBJ1-1; 8 bases are a match to TRBD1. The CDR3 is 14 amino acids. CDR1 and CDR2 (germline): SEHNR, FQNEAQ (reference sequence). V was clipped by 4 bases and J by 4 bases; unmatched bases: 5. In DNA form, the CDR3 reads TGTGCCAGCAGCTCGGACAGGGTGAGCACTGAAGCTTTCTTT. Its translation is CASSSDRVSTEAFF.